This TCR beta chain derives from a study of OX40 agonist ivuxolimab in advanced cancers. Across the study: Patients were treated with intravenous ivuxolimab, dosed at 0.01 to 10 mg/kg and infused every 2 weeks. Melanoma, hepatocellular carcinoma, head and neck or renal cell cancer occurred in dose-escalation patients. Age averaged around 58 years (range roughly 20 to 90), and roughly 82% were male.

Sequencing was performed with immunoSEQ multiplex PCR; in TCRdb, only in-frame clones are kept and a portion is missing. The sample consists of some 8,000 clones, 80% to 90% of them appearing once. As for this clone: No antigen is known for it.

The CDR3 spans 16 residues. The J segment lost 6 bases and the V segment lost 3 bases, leaving 9 bases of the junction unmatched. Germline values: CDR1 MDHEN, CDR2 SYDVKM. Study-level findings and limits: Low normalized T-cell clonal expansion was additionally recorded for some nonresponders.

The receptor was derived from an adult with an advanced solid tumor such as melanoma, head and neck, liver or kidney cancer. The chain has TRBV28 and TRBJ2-7, with TRBD2 matching over 12 bases. This sample comprised CD4+ or CD8+ T cells sorted from blood, obtained in a trial of the OX40 agonist ivuxolimab. CDR3 loop: CASSFDFTSGGIEQYF. The DNA of the CDR3 is TGTGCCAGCAGTTTTGACTTCACTAGCGGGGGGATCGAGCAGTACTTC.